This TCR beta chain was captured by sequencing in a study of T cells in pancreatic ductal adenocarcinoma. Clones were read by immunoSEQ multiplex PCR, and TCRdb kept only the in-frame ones, dropping some. The profile shows 30,000 or so clones, more than 90% of them singletons. Germline CDR1 is SGHVS and CDR2 is FQNEAQ. The CDR3 runs 13 residues. Trimming shortened V by 2 bases and J by 9 bases, and 11 bases separated the two germline ends. The selected patients with pancreatic ductal adenocarcinoma had surgery but no neoadjuvant therapy. Source material: PBMCs. The TCR was taken from a human donor with pancreatic ductal adenocarcinoma. V and J are TRBV7-8 and TRBJ2-1; D is unresolved. The CDR3 nucleotides read TGTGCCAGCAGCTTAATACCCCGAAGTGAGCAGTTCTTC. Translated: CASSLIPRSEQFF.